Here is one T cell receptor (beta chain) with its context. Its target is not known. Germline loops: CDR1 MNHNS, CDR2 SASEGT. The CDR3 length is 13 residues. V lost 10 bases and J 5 bases, leaving 12 bases between the germline ends. These data come from a study of T cell responses to AZD1222 COVID-19 vaccine. Assay used: immunoSEQ multiplex PCR; TCRdb lists only in-frame clones, some missing. Among some 100,000 clones listed, around 87% were seen once. Study results and limitations: CD4 TCRs covered the whole spike, strongest at regions 160-218 and 743-854.

The receptor comes from an adult in good health. V and J are TRBV6-1 and TRBJ1-6; no reliable D call. Sequenced material: peripheral blood, taken on day 0 of AZD1222 vaccination. CDR3 DNA: TGTGCCACTTTGGACCGGGATAATTCACCCCTCCACTTT. Encoded protein: CATLDRDNSPLHF.